This entry concerns a single T cell receptor beta chain. This specimen belongs to a study of lymphopenia after photon versus proton radiotherapy. V dropped 5 bases and J dropped 2 bases, with 13 bases sitting between them. Germline-derived CDR1 and CDR2 are SGHTA and FQGNSA. CDR3 length: 15 amino acids. The method was immunoSEQ multiplex PCR; TCRdb's version includes in-frame clones alone and lacks a portion of them. The table lists 50,000 to 70,000 clones, 87% of them singletons. The TCR originated in a man aged 80 or over with esophageal cancer. This material consisted of peripheral blood, taken from a patient treated with proton-based radiotherapy. V is TRBV7-2 and J is TRBJ1-5; possible D gene TRBD1, 6 bases. CDR3 region: CASSPPGGGNQPQHF. The DNA of the CDR3 is TGTGCCAGCAGCCCCCCCGGGGGCGGCAATCAGCCCCAGCATTTT.